The clone carrying this T cell receptor (beta chain) was seen a few times. Following RNA extraction, reverse transcription yielded cDNA that acted as the sequencing template. The repertoire was sequenced with immunoSEQ multiplex PCR; TCRdb's copy has only in-frame clones and lacks some. The sample has 200,000 to 250,000 clones, roughly two fifths seen once; the top ten hold approximately 2.9%. The treatment denotes: oral pan-JAK inhibitor, 5-10 mg twice daily. The data are from a study of CD8+ T cells in alopecia areata. About the study: Twice a day, 5 to 10 mg of oral tofacitinib was administered to treated patients.

V lost 7 bases to trimming and J lost 5 bases; unmatched junction nucleotides: 12. CDR1 SQVTM and CDR2 ANQGSEA come from the germline V gene. The CDR3 totals 14 residues. J is TRBJ2-7 and V is TRBV29-1, with TRBD1 identical over 9 bases. The source is a human donor with alopecia areata. The sequencing here drew on CD4+ T cells sorted from blood, taken around week 36, from a patient treated with tofacitinib. The CDR3 coding sequence is TGCAGCGCCGGGGACAGGGTGACATCCCACGAGCAGTACTTC. Its translation: CSAGDRVTSHEQYF.